This TCR beta chain was sequenced during a study of cytomegalovirus exposure and HLA in healthy donors. It was with 60 Vbeta and 13 Jbeta primers that the PCR ran. The protocol was immunoSEQ multiplex PCR, while the TCRdb copy is restricted to in-frame clones and leaves out a portion. Here the sample table reports 30,000 to 35,000 clones. CDR1 SNHLY and CDR2 FYNNEI come from the germline V gene. J gave up 1 base and V 8 bases, and 4 bases lay outside the gene matches. The CDR3 extends over 13 amino acids. Findings and caveats of the study: The majority of CMV-associated TCR beta chains were reported as apparently HLA-restricted in a later analysis. A later analysis showed HLA-associated TCR beta chains outstripping equally common others in clonal expansion. As was reported, the HLA-A and HLA-B alleles of most subjects were accurately predicted from TCR beta sequences.

On this clone itself: Its antigen remains unidentified.

V usage is TRBV2 and J usage is TRBJ2-5, with TRBD1 matching over 7 bases. Sequenced material: PBMCs. The clonotype was recovered from a woman aged 40 to 50 in good health and CMV-seropositive. CDR3 DNA: TGTGCCAGCTTTGCAGGGGGCCAAGAGACCCAGTACTTC. Translated: CASFAGGQETQYF.